Each of the 7 T cell receptor beta chains below was sequenced from the same sample in a study of spatial heterogeneity in lung cancer. These receptors' antigens are unknown. Study conclusions and caveats: Tumor mutation counts were tracked by expanded intratumoral alpha and beta TCR counts.

As for time point: sample taken at primary tumor resection. TCRdb ran MiXCR on the 5' RACE reads and lists one entry per CDR3 protein. The table records 9,500 or so distinct CDR3 sequences, roughly 12% of them present only once. The material sequenced was lung tumor tissue, taken at surgery. Every receptor here comes from a male donor with early-stage non-small cell lung cancer.

By sample share, this clonotype is medium-sized. In a library made to pick up alpha chains, this beta chain is a stray read with a size that means little. V and J are TRBV12-3 or TRBV12-4 and TRBJ2-7; TRBD1 agrees at 8 bases. V lost 4 bases to trimming and J lost 6 bases; unmatched junction nucleotides: 5. CDR3 length: 13 residues. This CDR3 reads CASSSQGAGEQYF. The CDR3 region has the DNA TGTGCCAGCAGTTCGCAGGGGGCCGGCGAGCAGTACTTC.

In this sample, this clonotype turned up many times. As an off-target read in a library built for alpha chains, this beta chain has a frequency of little significance. The V call is TRBV20-1, the J call TRBJ2-2; D might be TRBD1 (6 bases). V was shortened by 6 bases and J by 0 bases, with 11 bases between the two germline ends. CDR1 and CDR2 (germline): DFQATT, SNEGSKA (reference sequence). CDR3 length: 14 amino acids. CDR3 region: CSAWTAANTGELFF. DNA for the CDR3: TGCAGTGCCTGGACAGCCGCGAACACCGGGGAGCTGTTTTTT.

By share of the sample, this clonotype is medium-sized. This beta chain turned up in a library designed for alpha chains; as an off-target read, its abundance says little. The chain employs TRBV21-1 and TRBJ1-3; the D segment call TRBD1 is taken from the table without a DNA check. TRBV21-1 is noted as a pseudogene. The CDR3 is 16 amino acids. Written as DNA, the CDR3 is TGTGCCAGCAGCTCGGACAGGTCCTGCTCTGGAAACACCATATATTTT. Amino acid sequence: CASSSDRSCSGNTIYF.

Turning to this clonotype: This beta chain slipped into a library made for alpha chains as a stray read, so its size is not meaningful. The gene calls are TRBV7-2 and TRBJ1-5, with D possibly being TRBD1 (5 bases). The length of the CDR3 is 15 residues. Trimming cost V 5 bases and J 5 bases, with 16 bases left between them. CDR1 and CDR2 from the germline V gene are SGHTA and FQGNSA. The CDR3 is CASSQRGATYQPQHF. The CDR3 DNA reads TGTGCCAGCAGCCAAAGGGGTGCCACCTATCAGCCCCAGCATTTT.

This clonotype qualifies as medium-sized. For a library built for alpha chains, this beta chain is a stray read; little rests on its size. The J gene is TRBJ1-1, the V gene TRBV5-1, with 7 bases fitting TRBD1. Germline CDR1 reads SGHRS; CDR2 reads YFSETQ. Losses at the gene ends were 3 bases for V and 0 bases for J; bases not matched to a gene: 11. CDR3 length: 17 amino acids. The CDR3 bases are TGCGCCAGCAGCTATTCTAGCTCCGGGACAGTGAACACTGAAGCTTTCTTT. This translates into CASSYSSSGTVNTEAFF.

Sample share makes this clonotype medium-sized. In a library made to pick up alpha chains, this beta chain is a stray read with a size that means little. This chain uses TRBV6-2 or TRBV6-3 with TRBJ2-3, with TRBD2 identical over 8 bases. Germline CDR1 MNHEY, CDR2 SVGEGT. The J segment lost 6 bases and the V segment lost 7 bases, leaving 12 bases of the junction unmatched. CDR3 length: 15 amino acids. The CDR3 DNA reads TGTGCCAGCAACACCCCGGGACTAGATGCCGATACGCAGTATTTT. Protein sequence: CASNTPGLDADTQYF.

In its sample, this clonotype is medium-sized (0.01 to 0.1%). This beta chain slipped into a library made for alpha chains as a stray read, so its size is not meaningful. V is TRBV29-1 and J is TRBJ2-1, with 14 bases matching TRBD2. Unmatched junction bases numbered 5, after V lost 8 bases and J lost 8 bases. Germline CDR1 reads SQVTM; CDR2 reads ANQGSEA. CDR3 length equals 13 residues. The CDR3 sequence is CSMGLAGVYEQFF. The CDR3 nucleotides are TGCAGCATGGGACTAGCGGGAGTCTATGAGCAGTTCTTC.